This TCR beta chain was captured by sequencing in a study of blood T cell repertoires in COVID-19. On the study more broadly: Samples came from the United States, Italy and Spain, spanning acute and convalescent COVID-19.

Profiled with immunoSEQ multiplex PCR; TCRdb holds only in-frame clones, not every one. Altogether about 230,000 clones are present, roughly 90% being singletons, with the ten largest covering 2.5% to 3.5%. The clonotype was recovered from a woman aged 55-69 years with acute or convalescent COVID-19. Sequences were obtained from peripheral blood.

The CDR3 is CASSVGTGGPSGANVLTF. CDR3 nucleotide sequence: TGTGCCAGCAGCGTAGGGACAGGGGGACCCTCTGGGGCCAACGTCCTGACTTTC. This chain links TRBV9 with TRBJ2-6; 10 positions agree with TRBD1. The germline V gene has CDR1 SGDLS and CDR2 YYNGEE. The junction had 3 bases not matched to a gene; V was cut back by 0 bases and J by 0 bases. CDR3 length: 18 amino acids.